Following are 17 T cell receptor beta chains from one sample sequenced in a study of neurological immune-mediated disorders. TCRdb ran MiXCR on the 5' RACE reads and lists one entry per CDR3 protein. The sample shows over 35,000 distinct CDR3 sequences, roughly 2.5% of them seen only once. The sequencing sample was made of PBMCs. These receptors were collected from a man in his forties or fifties with multiple sclerosis.

In this sample, this clonotype turned up many times. The J gene is TRBJ2-2, the V gene TRBV7-2, with 7 positions matching TRBD2. Trimming took 5 bases from V and 3 from J; bases not matched to a gene: 6. This CDR3 has 15 amino acids. Germline CDR1 and CDR2: SGHTA and FQGNSA. The CDR3 DNA sequence: TGTGCCAGCAGCCCGTGGACTAGGGACACCGGGGAGCTGTTTTTT. Translating it yields CASSPWTRDTGELFF.

This clonotype was seen many times. V gene TRBV7-9 combines with J gene TRBJ1-1; D ambiguous. The CDR3 covers 15 residues. V lost 6 bases and J 1 base, leaving 15 bases between the germline ends. Germline-derived CDR1 and CDR2 are SEHNR and FQNEAQ (reference sequence). The CDR3 region is CASRLLAASNTEAFF. The CDR3 DNA follows: TGTGCCAGCAGACTCCTGGCAGCCTCGAACACTGAAGCTTTCTTT.

There are many counts of this clonotype. The chain has TRBV9 and TRBJ1-1; the D gene is possibly TRBD1 (5 bases). This CDR3 has 13 amino acids. V was clipped by 0 bases and J by 6 bases, with 9 bases between them. Germline assignment: CDR1 SGDLS and CDR2 YYNGEE. The chain's CDR3 is CASSVVGGSEAFF. The DNA for the CDR3 is TGTGCCAGCAGCGTAGTTGGGGGGTCTGAAGCTTTCTTT. Filled out from reference TRBV9 and TRBJ1-1, the complete variable domain reads DSGVTQTPKHLITATGQRVTLRCSPRSGDLSVYWYQQSLDQGLQFLIQYYNGEERAKGNILERFSAQQFPDLHSELNLSSLELGDSALYFCASSVVGGSEAFFGQGTRLTVV.

This clonotype showed up many times. CDR3 bases: TGTGCCAGCAGCTTGCAACCGGGGGGGGTCTATGAGCAGTTCTTC. This gives the protein CASSLQPGGVYEQFF. This chain links TRBV5-5 with TRBJ2-1; 8 positions match TRBD2. Germline V lookup: CDR1 SGHKS, CDR2 YYEKEE (reference sequence). The CDR3 is 15 amino acids. J lost 8 bases, V lost 1 base, and 8 bases had no gene match. Full variable domain (rest looked up from reference TRBV5-5 and TRBJ2-1): DAGVTQSPTHLIKTRGQQVTLRCSPISGHKSVSWYQQVLGQGPQFIFQYYEKEERGRGNFPDRFSARQFPNYSSELNVNALLLGDSALYLCASSLQPGGVYEQFFGPGTRLTVL.

This clonotype was observed many times. V is TRBV10-1 and J is TRBJ1-3; D ambiguous. V was trimmed by 0 bases and J by 4 bases, leaving 16 bases between them. CDR1 and CDR2 (germline): WNHNN, SYGVQD (reference sequence). This CDR3 spans 17 amino acids. The CDR3: CASSESTRGLPGNTIYF. The CDR3 DNA is TGCGCCAGCAGTGAGTCGACTCGCGGCCTGCCGGGAAACACCATATATTTT.

In its sample, this clonotype was seen many times. The V and J genes are TRBV5-5 and TRBJ2-7; a weak D match, TRBD1 (6 bases). V gave up 1 base and J gave up 0 bases, with 8 bases separating them. CDR1 and CDR2 (germline): SGHKS, YYEKEE (reference sequence). The CDR3 is made up of 14 amino acids. The CDR3 DNA is TGTGCCAGCAGCTTGACAGGGAACTCCTACGAGCAGTACTTC. Amino acids: CASSLTGNSYEQYF.

This clonotype was seen many times. The rearrangement uses TRBV24-1 and TRBJ2-5; D is unresolved. This CDR3 comprises 16 residues. V lost 1 base, J lost 1 base, and 12 bases lay in between. In germline, CDR1 is KGHDR, CDR2 SFDVKD. In DNA form, the CDR3 reads TGTGCCACCAGTGATTTCAGCCGCGACGGCCAAGAGACCCAGTACTTC. This sequence encodes CATSDFSRDGQETQYF.

In its sample, this clonotype was seen many times. The rearrangement uses TRBV4-1 and TRBJ2-3, with no clear D. Trimming shortened V by 4 bases and J by 3 bases, and 14 bases separated the two germline ends. This CDR3 is 15 amino acids long. CDR1 is MGHRA, CDR2 YSYEKL, per germline. In nucleotides, the CDR3 is TGCGCCAGCAGCCCAAGTATTGGCCTAACAGATACGCAGTATTTT. As protein: CASSPSIGLTDTQYF.

This clonotype was seen many times. The chain links TRBV6-5 to TRBJ2-1; 9 bases are a match to TRBD1. The V and J ends lost 5 bases and 2 bases, in that order; junction bases with no gene match: 7. Germline V lookup: CDR1 MNHEY, CDR2 SVGAGI. This CDR3 is 16 amino acids long. The DNA of the CDR3 is TGTGCCAGCAGTATAGAACAGGGGGCTGCCTACAATGAGCAGTTCTTC. It specifies CASSIEQGAAYNEQFF.

This clonotype has ten or more counts. The V gene is TRBV27, the J gene TRBJ1-5; a possible D gene is TRBD1 (5 bases). V was pared by 2 bases and J by 2 bases, with 10 bases between. This CDR3 has 15 residues. The germline V gene has CDR1 MNHEY and CDR2 SMNVEV (reference sequence). CDR3 sequence reads: CASSLLGVGNQPQHF. CDR3 in DNA: TGTGCCAGCAGTTTACTAGGGGTGGGCAATCAGCCCCAGCATTTT.

There are many counts of this clonotype. This rearrangement joins TRBV5-1 to TRBJ2-3, with 7 bases matching TRBD2. The length of the CDR3 is 15 residues. J lost 1 base, V lost 4 bases, and 6 bases had no gene match. The germline V gene encodes CDR1 SGHRS and CDR2 YFSETQ. The CDR3: CASSPPAGGTDTQYF. For the CDR3, the DNA is TGCGCCAGCAGCCCCCCGGCGGGGGGCACAGATACGCAGTATTTT.

This clonotype was recorded many times. The rearrangement uses TRBV10-3 and TRBJ1-5; D not resolved. V dropped 3 bases and J dropped 0 bases, with 9 bases sitting between them. The CDR3 loop spans 15 amino acids. Germline lookup yields CDR1 ENHRY and CDR2 SYGVKD. CDR3 in DNA: TGTGCCATCAGTGATGGCAGCCATAGCAATCAGCCCCAGCATTTT. Translation: CAISDGSHSNQPQHF.

This clonotype was seen many times. The J gene is TRBJ2-7, the V gene TRBV19; D unclear. The V end was cut by 7 bases, the J end by 3 bases, with 13 bases between. The germline gives CDR1 LNHDA, CDR2 SQIVND (reference sequence). The CDR3 is made up of 13 amino acids. This CDR3 reads CASTPGHNYEQYF. CDR3 bases: TGTGCCAGTACCCCGGGCCACAACTACGAGCAGTACTTC.

There are many counts of this clonotype. J is TRBJ1-1 and V is TRBV5-1, with D perhaps TRBD1 (5 bases). The CDR3 consists of 15 residues. V shed 0 bases and J shed 0 bases, with 9 bases lying between them. Germline values: CDR1 SGHRS, CDR2 YFSETQ. CDR3: CASSLETGLNTEAFF. The CDR3, as DNA: TGCGCCAGCAGCTTGGAAACAGGACTGAACACTGAAGCTTTCTTT.

This clonotype was observed at least ten times. With a much larger clone just one base away, this may be a read error. The chain couples TRBV5-1 to TRBJ2-7; tentatively, D is TRBD1 (6 bases). CDR1 and CDR2 (germline): SGHRS, YFSETQ. V was trimmed by 2 bases and J by 8 bases, leaving 20 bases between them. The CDR3 has 15 amino acids. The CDR3: CASSFTGIGDIKQYF. Here the CDR3 DNA reads TGCGCCAGCAGCTTTACAGGGATTGGAGATATAAAGCAGTACTTC.

This clonotype was detected many times. V and J are TRBV12-3 or TRBV12-4 and TRBJ1-4; D ambiguous. V was trimmed by 2 bases and J by 0 bases, leaving 13 bases between them. This CDR3 has 17 amino acids. CDR3 residues: CASSLSPPTTTNEKLFF. The CDR3 DNA is TGTGCCAGCAGTTTAAGTCCCCCGACAACAACTAATGAAAAACTGTTTTTT.

This clonotype was seen repeatedly, ten times or more. The chain combines TRBV7-2 with TRBJ1-1, with 8 bases matching TRBD1. Losses at the gene ends were 2 bases for V and 6 bases for J; bases not matched to a gene: 5. This CDR3 contains 14 residues. Germline loops: CDR1 SGHTA, CDR2 FQGNSA. CDR3 region: CASSLTGGRSEAFF. DNA for the CDR3: TGTGCCAGCAGCTTAACAGGGGGTAGATCTGAAGCTTTCTTT.